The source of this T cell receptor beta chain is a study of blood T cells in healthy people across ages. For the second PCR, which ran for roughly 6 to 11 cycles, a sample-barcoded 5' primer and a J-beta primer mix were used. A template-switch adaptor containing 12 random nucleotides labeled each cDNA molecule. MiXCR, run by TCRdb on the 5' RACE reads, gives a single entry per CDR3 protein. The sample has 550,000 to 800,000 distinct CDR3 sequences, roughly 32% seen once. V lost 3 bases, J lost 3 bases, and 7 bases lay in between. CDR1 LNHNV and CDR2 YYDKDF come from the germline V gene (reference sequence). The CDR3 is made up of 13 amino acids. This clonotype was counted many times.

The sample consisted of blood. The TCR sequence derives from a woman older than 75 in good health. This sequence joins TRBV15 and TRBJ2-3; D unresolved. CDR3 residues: CATSREDTDTQYF. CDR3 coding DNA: TGTGCCACCAGCAGGGAAGATACAGATACGCAGTATTTT.